The present T cell receptor (beta chain) was sequenced within a study of T-cell reconstitution after alpha-beta-depleted transplantation in children. Broader study findings: Where alpha-beta T cells came from about two months after transplant was reportedly several hundred expanded graft clones. Among T cells one year after transplant, newly produced cells accounted for most counts and diversity. Recipient T cells and thymic progenitors that survived were the source of the high TCRbeta diversity seen at day 60 in some patients.

Germline V gene lookup returns CDR1 KGHDR and CDR2 SFDVKD. The ends were cut back, 1 base at V and 4 bases at J, with 6 bases in the middle. This CDR3 is built from 14 residues. Researchers prepared the TCRbeta library using unique molecular identifiers, the study reports. TCRdb fed the PCR reads into MiXCR, producing one record per CDR3 protein. The table lists fewer than 150,000 distinct CDR3 sequences, roughly 10% of them singletons, with nearly 25% in the top ten. This clonotype was observed a handful of times. Its specificity is not known. The origin of this receptor is a girl under two years old who had a stem cell transplant for combined immunodeficiency, so the T cells may come from the graft donor. The chain recombines TRBV24-1 with TRBJ2-2, with D unresolved. The starting material was PBMCs, mostly from graft donor cells, obtained 180 days after TCRalphabeta/CD19-depleted stem cell transplant. The CDR3 nucleotides read TGTGCCACCAGTGATTTTCTCCGCACCGGGGAGCTGTTTTTT. This sequence encodes CATSDFLRTGELFF.